Each of the 12 T cell receptor beta chains below was sequenced from the same sample in a study of OX40 agonist ivuxolimab in advanced cancers. Assay: immunoSEQ multiplex PCR; the TCRdb copy retains only in-frame clones and omits some. The profile shows about 67,000 clones, about 85% of them singletons. Sequences were derived from CD4+ or CD8+ T cells sorted from blood, sampled in a trial of the OX40 agonist ivuxolimab. These receptors were collected from an adult with an advanced solid tumor such as melanoma, head and neck, liver or kidney cancer.

The chain couples TRBV6-1 to TRBJ2-3, with TRBD2 as a possible D gene (5 bases). V shed 2 bases and J shed 0 bases, with 12 bases lying between them. In germline, CDR1 is MNHNS, CDR2 SASEGT. The CDR3 has 16 amino acids. CDR3: CASSESIATSTDTQYF. The CDR3 coding sequence is TGTGCCAGCAGTGAAAGCATAGCGACTAGCACAGATACGCAGTATTTT.

The gene calls are TRBV10-1 and TRBJ2-3, with a weak D call TRBD2 (6 bases). Germline CDR1 reads WNHNN; CDR2 reads SYGVQD (reference sequence). V was shortened by 6 bases and J by 5 bases, with 15 bases between the two germline ends. CDR3 size: 14 residues. The CDR3 loop is CASSHSGRGDTQYF. CDR3 nucleotide sequence: TGCGCCAGCAGCCATAGCGGACGCGGAGATACGCAGTATTTT.

The chain recombines TRBV10-1 with TRBJ1-2; possibly TRBD1 for D (5 bases). Germline V gene data show CDR1 as WNHNN and CDR2 as SYGVQD (reference sequence). Trimming cost V 0 bases and J 2 bases, with 10 bases left between them. CDR3 size: 15 residues. The CDR3 DNA reads TGCGCCAGCAGTGAGTCTAGGGGTGCGAACTATGGCTACACCTTC. It encodes CASSESRGANYGYTF.

The CDR3 sequence: CASSYSTADGLLHF. For the CDR3, the DNA is TGTGCCAGCAGTTACTCGACCGCCGATGGTCTCCTCCACTTT. The chain employs TRBV6-6 and TRBJ1-6, with D hard to call. Germline V CDR1 and CDR2: MNHNY, SVGAGI (reference sequence). The CDR3 sequence is 14 residues long. Trimming cost V 0 bases and J 15 bases, with 15 bases left between them.

This clone was seen just once. This rearrangement joins TRBV28 to TRBJ2-7, with D uncertain. Germline CDR1 is MDHEN and CDR2 is SYDVKM. This CDR3 is built from 12 residues. Trimming stripped 1 base from V and 4 bases from J, with 5 bases between. CDR3 residues: CASSLLRYEQYF. Written as DNA, the CDR3 is TGTGCCAGCAGTTTATTAAGATACGAGCAGTACTTC.

This clone has a handful of counts. V is TRBV27 and J is TRBJ2-1; no clear D gene. The CDR3 is 13 residues long. Germline CDR1 reads MNHEY; CDR2 reads SMNVEV (reference sequence). V was shortened by 0 bases and J by 1 base, with 1 base between the two germline ends. The CDR3 loop reads CASSLSSYNEQFF. In nucleotides, the CDR3 is TGTGCCAGCAGTTTATCTTCCTACAATGAGCAGTTCTTC.

The chain is built from TRBV7-2 and TRBJ2-1, with TRBD2 identical over 13 bases. With 2 bases clipped from V and 7 bases from J, the junction kept 5 bases outside the gene matches. The CDR3 runs 16 residues. CDR1 and CDR2 from the germline V gene are SGHTA and FQGNSA. As DNA, the CDR3 is TGTGCCAGCAGCTTATCACTAGCGGGGGGGCGGAATGAGCAGTTCTTC. This gives the protein CASSLSLAGGRNEQFF.

The gene calls are TRBV15 and TRBJ1-1, with TRBD1 identical over 10 bases. This CDR3 comprises 17 residues. The V segment lost 7 bases and the J segment 1 base; nucleotides outside the gene matches: 12. Per germline, CDR1 LNHNV and CDR2 YYDKDF (reference sequence). Here the CDR3 reads CATTTGGRGGGNTEAFF. The CDR3 nucleotides are TGTGCCACCACGACAGGGGGCCGAGGAGGTGGGAACACTGAAGCTTTCTTT.

This clone showed up just a few times. CDR3 sequence (DNA): TGTGCCAGCAGTTTTTCCCGGACAGGGGGCGGCTATGGCTACACCTTC. Its protein product is CASSFSRTGGGYGYTF. This chain uses TRBV28 with TRBJ1-2; 11 bases align to TRBD1. The J segment lost 4 bases and the V segment lost 3 bases, leaving 7 bases of the junction unmatched. Germline V gives CDR1 MDHEN, CDR2 SYDVKM. This CDR3 contains 16 residues.

This chain uses TRBV5-4 with TRBJ2-3; possibly TRBD2 for D (5 bases). The germline gives CDR1 SGHNT, CDR2 YYREEE (reference sequence). The length of the CDR3 is 17 residues. Trimming took off 1 base at V and 2 bases at J, with 17 bases between the two ends. The CDR3 reads CASSLTPGSKPTDTQYF. The CDR3 DNA sequence: TGTGCCAGCAGCTTGACCCCGGGGTCCAAGCCCACAGATACGCAGTATTTT.

The V and J genes are TRBV4-1 and TRBJ2-1, with D tentatively TRBD1 or TRBD2 (5 bases each). Germline assignment: CDR1 MGHRA and CDR2 YSYEKL. CDR3 length: 15 amino acids. Trimming left V 4 bases short and J 6 bases short, with 16 bases between. In DNA form, the CDR3 reads TGCGCCAGCAGCCCTAGAGGGGCAGATCTCAATGAGCAGTTCTTC. Translated: CASSPRGADLNEQFF.

This sequence joins TRBV28 and TRBJ1-1, with D perhaps TRBD1 (5 bases). V was trimmed by 10 bases and J by 5 bases, leaving 20 bases between them. This CDR3 has 14 residues. Germline-derived CDR1 and CDR2 are MDHEN and SYDVKM. The CDR3 DNA sequence: TGTGCCACCAGCGCAACTCGGGGGGGGACTGAAGCTTTCTTT. This gives the protein CATSATRGGTEAFF.